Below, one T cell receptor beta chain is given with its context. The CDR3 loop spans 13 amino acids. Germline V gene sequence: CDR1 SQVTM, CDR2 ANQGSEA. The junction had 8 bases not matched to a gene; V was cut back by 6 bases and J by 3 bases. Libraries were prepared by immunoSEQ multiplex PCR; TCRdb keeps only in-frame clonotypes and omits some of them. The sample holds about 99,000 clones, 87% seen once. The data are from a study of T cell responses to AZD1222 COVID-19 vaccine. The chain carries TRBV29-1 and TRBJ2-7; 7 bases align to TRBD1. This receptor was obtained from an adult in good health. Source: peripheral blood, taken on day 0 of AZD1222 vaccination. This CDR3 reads CSVSGGMVYEQYF. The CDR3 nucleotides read TGCAGCGTGTCAGGGGGTATGGTCTACGAGCAGTACTTC.